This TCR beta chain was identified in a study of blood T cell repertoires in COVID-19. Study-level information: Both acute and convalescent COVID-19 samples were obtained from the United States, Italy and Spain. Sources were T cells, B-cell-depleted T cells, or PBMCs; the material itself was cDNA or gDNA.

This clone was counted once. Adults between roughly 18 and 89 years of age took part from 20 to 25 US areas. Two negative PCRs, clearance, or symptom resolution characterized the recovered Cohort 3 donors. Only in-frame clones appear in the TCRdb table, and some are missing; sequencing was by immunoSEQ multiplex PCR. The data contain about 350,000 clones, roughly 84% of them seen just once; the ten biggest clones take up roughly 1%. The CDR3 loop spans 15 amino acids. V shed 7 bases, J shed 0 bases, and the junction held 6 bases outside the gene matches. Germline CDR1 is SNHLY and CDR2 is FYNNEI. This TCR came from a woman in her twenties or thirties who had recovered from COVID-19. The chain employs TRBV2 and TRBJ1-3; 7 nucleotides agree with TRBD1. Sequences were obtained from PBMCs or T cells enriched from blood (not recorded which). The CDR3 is CASTTDRLSGNTIYF. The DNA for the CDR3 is TGTGCCAGCACCACGGACAGGCTCTCTGGAAACACCATATATTTT.